The rows below give T cell receptor beta chains drawn from one sample of a study of T cells in Graves' hyperthyroidism and ophthalmopathy. TCRdb re-analysed the multiplex PCR reads in MiXCR, keeping a single row per CDR3 protein. Of about 690,000 distinct CDR3 sequences in the sample, around a sixth were seen once. Specimen: blood. These receptors were taken from a man in his fifties or sixties with Graves' hyperthyroidism. The CDR3 runs from the conserved cysteine through the conserved F or W. A D gene is named only where the DNA matches it firmly. Clone size is stated in some rows and not others, as once, few, many or a class when expanded.

j_gene: TRBJ2-3; len: 15; d_gene: -; abundance: many; v_gene: TRBV29-1; CDR3nt: TGCAGCGTCCCATGGGGGGAGACGAGCACAGATACGCAGTATTTT; CDR3aa: CSVPWGETSTDTQYF
j_gene: TRBJ2-2; len: 16; d_gene: -; abundance: -; v_gene: TRBV4-3; CDR3nt: TGCGCCAGCAGCCAAGATAGGGGGGGGTACACCGGGGAGCTGTTTTTT; CDR3aa: CASSQDRGGYTGELFF
j_gene: TRBJ2-1; len: 15; d_gene: TRBD2; abundance: few; v_gene: TRBV30; CDR3nt: TGTGCCTGGACAGGCGGTAGCGGGGTTTACAATGAGCAGTTCTTC; CDR3aa: CAWTGGSGVYNEQFF
j_gene: TRBJ2-1; len: 16; d_gene: TRBD2; abundance: -; v_gene: TRBV19; CDR3nt: TGTGCCACTACTAGCGGGAGGGCGGGCTCCTACAATGAGCAGTTCTTC; CDR3aa: CATTSGRAGSYNEQFF
j_gene: TRBJ2-5; len: 17; d_gene: -; abundance: many; v_gene: TRBV24-1; CDR3nt: TGTGCCACCAGTGATCCGAGGTGGGGGGCGGGAGAAGAGACCCAGTACTTC; CDR3aa: CATSDPRWGAGEETQYF
j_gene: TRBJ1-4; len: 15; d_gene: -; abundance: -; v_gene: TRBV6-5; CDR3nt: TGTGCCGGCAGTTCCTGGACTGCAACTAATGAAAAACTGTTTTTT; CDR3aa: CAGSSWTATNEKLFF
j_gene: TRBJ1-4; len: 14; d_gene: -; abundance: -; v_gene: TRBV5-6; CDR3nt: TGTGCCAGCAGCTTGCAGTTGAATAATGAAAAACTGTTTTTT; CDR3aa: CASSLQLNNEKLFF
j_gene: TRBJ2-3; len: 22; d_gene: TRBD2; abundance: many; v_gene: TRBV27; CDR3nt: TGTGCCAGCAGTTTGTCCACCCCTTCTCAGGGGACTAGCGGGAAGTCGGGAGATACGCAGTATTTT; CDR3aa: CASSLSTPSQGTSGKSGDTQYF
j_gene: TRBJ1-1; len: 15; d_gene: -; abundance: many; v_gene: TRBV28; CDR3nt: TGTGCCAGCAGTTCATTGGGGGGTAGATGGACTGAAGCTTTCTTT; CDR3aa: CASSSLGGRWTEAFF
j_gene: TRBJ2-1; len: 14; d_gene: TRBD2; abundance: few; v_gene: TRBV3-1; CDR3nt: TGTGCCAGCAGCCAAGCGGGGGGTATAAGTGAGCAGTTCTTC; CDR3aa: CASSQAGGISEQFF
j_gene: TRBJ2-7; len: 17; d_gene: TRBD1; abundance: few; v_gene: TRBV6-1; CDR3nt: TGTGCCAGCAGCGTTTTACCGGGACAGGGTTTTCACGACGGGCAGTACTTC; CDR3aa: CASSVLPGQGFHDGQYF
j_gene: TRBJ2-7; len: 15; d_gene: TRBD1; abundance: many; v_gene: TRBV24-1; CDR3nt: TGTGCCACCAGTGACCCGGGACAGGGAGTCTACGAGCAGTACTTC; CDR3aa: CATSDPGQGVYEQYF
j_gene: TRBJ1-1; len: 15; d_gene: -; abundance: -; v_gene: TRBV5-1; CDR3nt: TGCGCCAGCAGCTTGAGCCGGACAATGAACACTGAAGCTTTCTTT; CDR3aa: CASSLSRTMNTEAFF
j_gene: TRBJ1-1; len: 13; d_gene: TRBD1; abundance: many; v_gene: TRBV6-2/TRBV6-3; CDR3nt: TGTGCCAGCAGTTATGTACAGGGGACTGAAGCTTTCTTT; CDR3aa: CASSYVQGTEAFF
j_gene: TRBJ2-1; len: 13; d_gene: -; abundance: -; v_gene: TRBV5-1; CDR3nt: TGCACCAGCAGCCCGGGCCTATACAATGAGAAGTTCTTC; CDR3aa: CTSSPGLYNEKFF
j_gene: TRBJ2-6; len: 14; d_gene: -; abundance: -; v_gene: TRBV27; CDR3nt: TGTGCCAGCAGTTTATCGGCGGGGGCCTACGTCCTGACTTTC; CDR3aa: CASSLSAGAYVLTF
j_gene: TRBJ1-1; len: 14; d_gene: -; abundance: -; v_gene: TRBV4-3; CDR3nt: TGCGCCAGCAGCCAAGGATCTGTGAACACTGAAGCTTTCTTT; CDR3aa: CASSQGSVNTEAFF
j_gene: TRBJ2-1; len: 16; d_gene: -; abundance: -; v_gene: TRBV10-3; CDR3nt: TGTGCCATCAGTGGATTAGCGGACCCCTTGCACGATGAGCAGTTCTTC; CDR3aa: CAISGLADPLHDEQFF
j_gene: TRBJ2-7; len: 14; d_gene: TRBD1; abundance: -; v_gene: TRBV27; CDR3nt: TGTGCCAGCAGTTCTACAGGGGAGTGGGGCGAGCAGTACTTC; CDR3aa: CASSSTGEWGEQYF